This T cell receptor (beta chain) appears in the sequencing data of a study of early T cells in non-severe SARS-CoV-2 infection. At the level of the study: Sequenced material consisted of bulk RNA (from unsorted whole blood), and chains were unpaired.

Trimming cost V 0 bases and J 4 bases, with 12 bases left between them. The germline V gene has CDR1 SGHVS and CDR2 FNYEAQ. The CDR3 runs to 15 residues. This clonotype has more than one count but fewer than ten. Molecules of cDNA were individually given unique molecular identifiers that were attached to them. MiXCR, applied by TCRdb to the 5' RACE reads, yields one record per CDR3 protein. Of about 66,000 distinct CDR3 sequences listed, around 20% are singletons. The V and J genes are TRBV7-6 and TRBJ2-5; D is perhaps TRBD1 (5 bases). Sequences were derived from whole blood, sampled at baseline. This sequence originates from an adult who was a healthcare worker with PCR-confirmed SARS-CoV-2 infection or an uninfected control (not recorded which). This CDR3 reads CASSLASAQGETQYF. CDR3 bases: TGTGCCAGCAGCTTAGCGTCGGCGCAGGGAGAGACCCAGTACTTC.